The 28 T cell receptor beta chains reported below all come from one sample, sequenced in a study of CD8 T cells in Susac syndrome. A quantity of roughly 0.5 to 1 ug RNA underwent reverse transcription using random hexamers. TCRdb itself ran the immunoSEQ multiplex PCR reads through MiXCR, one entry per CDR3 protein. The data contain under 550,000 distinct CDR3 sequences, about 85% of them singletons. Sample: CD8+ T cells from PBMCs. The receptors were sampled from a human donor with multiple sclerosis.

The genes are TRBV5-5 and TRBJ2-1, with D hard to call. Germline loops: CDR1 SGHKS, CDR2 YYEKEE (reference sequence). This CDR3 has 14 residues. V gave up 2 bases and J gave up 4 bases, with 10 bases separating them. The CDR3 DNA sequence: TGTGCCAGCAGCTTCACGTCCGAGTACAATGAGCAGTTCTTC. Its translation: CASSFTSEYNEQFF.

This clonotype was recorded once. J is TRBJ2-3 and V is TRBV5-6; 8 bases line up with TRBD2. The germline gives CDR1 SGHDT, CDR2 YYEEEE. The CDR3 runs to 15 residues. V dropped 2 bases and J dropped 0; count of bases not matched to a gene: 2. CDR3 protein: CASSFKRESTDTQYF. In nucleotides, the CDR3 is TGTGCCAGCAGCTTCAAGCGGGAGAGCACAGATACGCAGTATTTT.

The chain has TRBV19 and TRBJ2-1; D is unclear. Germline V gene lookup returns CDR1 LNHDA and CDR2 SQIVND (reference sequence). The CDR3 is 15 residues long. Trimming removed 6 bases from V and 2 bases from J, with 14 bases in between. The CDR3 reads CASSQTVTTYNEQFF. The CDR3 bases are TGTGCCAGTAGCCAAACAGTCACCACCTACAATGAGCAGTTCTTC.

This clonotype was seen only a few times. The chain couples TRBV30 to TRBJ1-1; possibly TRBD1 for D (5 bases). This CDR3 contains 13 residues. Looked up from germline, CDR1 is GTSNPN and CDR2 is SVGIG (reference sequence). V was shortened by 0 bases and J by 6 bases, with 11 bases between the two germline ends. The CDR3 loop is CAWSVLRGAEAFF. The CDR3 nucleotides read TGTGCCTGGAGTGTACTGAGGGGTGCTGAAGCTTTCTTT.

The rearrangement uses TRBV29-1 and TRBJ2-7; possible D gene TRBD1, 5 bases. V gave up 1 base and J gave up 4 bases, with 11 bases separating them. The germline CDR1 and CDR2 sequences are SQVTM and ANQGSEA. The CDR3 loop spans 13 amino acids. The CDR3 region is CSVEGGRVYEQYF. In DNA, the CDR3 is TGCAGCGTTGAAGGGGGCAGGGTTTACGAGCAGTACTTC.

V is TRBV12-3 or TRBV12-4 and J is TRBJ1-1, with TRBD1 matching over 7 bases. CDR3 length: 15 amino acids. Germline trimming cut 5 bases from V and 3 bases from J; bases unmatched to any gene: 9. The CDR3 spells CASSRPLTGYTEAFF. Written as DNA, the CDR3 is TGTGCCAGCAGTCGACCTTTGACAGGGTACACTGAAGCTTTCTTT.

The chain joins TRBV12-3 or TRBV12-4 to TRBJ2-3, with TRBD1 matching over 8 bases. The CDR3 contains 18 residues. J lost 3 bases, V lost 1 base, and 12 bases had no gene match. The CDR3 DNA sequence: TGTGCCAGCAGTTTAGTCCTGAGGACAGGGCCCCTGACAGATACGCAGTATTTT. Its protein is CASSLVLRTGPLTDTQYF.

CDR3 sequence (DNA): TGCGCCAGCGAGTTAGAGGTGACGAGGGGGACAGGCTTCTATGGCTACACCTTC. Translated: CASELEVTRGTGFYGYTF. The chain carries TRBV4-1 and TRBJ1-2; 8 bases are shared with TRBD1. With V trimmed by 8 bases and J by 4 bases, 21 bases remained unmatched. The CDR3 covers 18 residues. CDR1 and CDR2 (germline): MGHRA, YSYEKL.

The gene calls are TRBV29-1 and TRBJ2-3; unclear D gene. Trimming left V 3 bases short and J 0 bases short, with 10 bases between. Germline CDR1 reads SQVTM; CDR2 reads ANQGSEA. The CDR3 is 14 residues long. The CDR3: CSVERMDSTDTQYF. The CDR3 nucleotides read TGCAGCGTTGAGAGGATGGACAGCACAGATACGCAGTATTTT.

This chain uses TRBV14 with TRBJ2-3, with D tentatively TRBD2 (6 bases). Germline-derived CDR1 and CDR2 are SGHDN and FVKESK. The germline V and J ends were trimmed by 0 bases and 2 bases, with 24 bases remaining between them. The CDR3 is made up of 20 amino acids. The CDR3: CASSQDLGSRRELATDTQYF. The CDR3 DNA follows: TGTGCCAGCAGCCAAGATCTGGGGTCACGGCGGGAATTGGCCACAGATACGCAGTATTTT. Filled out from reference TRBV14 and TRBJ2-3, the complete variable domain reads EAGVTQFPSHSVIEKGQTVTLRCDPISGHDNLYWYRRVMGKEIKFLLHFVKESKQDESGMPNNRFLAERTGGTYSTLKVQPAELEDSGVYFCASSQDLGSRRELATDTQYFGPGTRLTVL.

The chain has TRBV4-2 and TRBJ2-1; 9 bases align to TRBD1. Trimming removed 6 bases from V and 6 bases from J; junction bases left unmatched: 12. The CDR3 consists of 16 residues. Per germline, CDR1 LGHNA and CDR2 YNFKEQ. CDR3 protein: CASRAGTGFSANEQFF. The CDR3 bases are TGTGCCAGCAGGGCGGGGACAGGGTTCTCGGCCAATGAGCAGTTCTTC.

CDR3 sequence reads: CASSQVGTAQEQYF. DNA for the CDR3: TGTGCCAGCAGCCAAGTCGGGACCGCTCAGGAGCAGTACTTC. The rearrangement joins TRBV3-1 to TRBJ2-7; D may match TRBD1 or TRBD2 (5 bases each). CDR3 size: 14 residues. Trimming stripped 1 base from V and 7 bases from J, with 14 bases between. Germline V CDR1 and CDR2: LGHDT, YNNKEL (reference sequence).

The rearrangement links TRBV9 to TRBJ1-5; tentatively, D is TRBD1 (6 bases). The CDR3 loop spans 16 amino acids. Germline CDR1 is SGDLS and CDR2 is YYNGEE. Trimming pared 3 bases from V and 0 bases from J, leaving 13 bases between. CDR3 sequence reads: CASSDGTSDSNQPQHF. The CDR3 DNA reads TGTGCCAGCAGCGATGGGACATCGGATAGCAATCAGCCCCAGCATTTT.

This clonotype has more than one count but fewer than ten. At one of its ends the junction is not consistent with the germline gene, which may arise from a read error. The rearrangement joins TRBV4-1 to TRBJ1-1; D ambiguous. The germline V gene encodes CDR1 MGHRA and CDR2 YSYEKL. The CDR3 extends over 14 amino acids. Written as DNA, the CDR3 is TGTGCCAGCAGCCAAGTAGCAGGGAACACTGAAGCTTTCTTT. Amino acid sequence: CASSQVAGNTEAFF.

This clonotype was recorded only once. The rearrangement links TRBV7-9 to TRBJ2-1, with 7 nucleotides matching TRBD2. J was trimmed by 8 bases and V by 7 bases; bases with no gene match: 8. Germline-derived CDR1 and CDR2 are SEHNR and FQNEAQ (reference sequence). The CDR3 is 13 amino acids. CDR3 nucleotides: TGTGCCAGCACCCCGGAGCGGGACGATGAGCAGTTCTTC. It encodes CASTPERDDEQFF. Full variable domain (outside the CDR3, taken from reference TRBV7-9 and TRBJ2-1): DTGVSQNPRHKITKRGQNVTFRCDPISEHNRLYWYRQTLGQGPEFLTYFQNEAQLEKSRLLSDRFSAERPKGSFSTLEIQRTEQGDSAMYLCASTPERDDEQFFGPGTRLTVL.

The rearrangement links TRBV5-1 to TRBJ2-2; D gene unclear. Germline V gene sequence: CDR1 SGHRS, CDR2 YFSETQ. V lost 1 base, J lost 6 bases, and 7 bases lay in between. The CDR3 consists of 13 residues. The CDR3 nucleotides are TGCGCCAGCAGCTTGTTGTACGCCGGGGAGCTGTTTTTT. Protein: CASSLLYAGELFF.

The chain joins TRBV7-9 to TRBJ2-3; no clear D gene. Germline values: CDR1 SEHNR, CDR2 FQNEAQ (reference sequence). The CDR3 consists of 17 residues. V was shortened by 1 base and J by 3 bases, with 17 bases between the two germline ends. The CDR3 sequence: CASSLGHSLPRTDTQYF. CDR3 DNA sequence: TGTGCCAGCAGCTTAGGGCATTCCCTTCCACGGACAGATACGCAGTATTTT. Supplemented by reference TRBV7-9 and TRBJ2-3, the full variable domain reads DTGVSQNPRHKITKRGQNVTFRCDPISEHNRLYWYRQTLGQGPEFLTYFQNEAQLEKSRLLSDRFSAERPKGSFSTLEIQRTEQGDSAMYLCASSLGHSLPRTDTQYFGPGTRLTVL.

The chain has TRBV19 and TRBJ2-7; 13 bases agree with TRBD2. The CDR3 is 15 amino acids. The germline gives CDR1 LNHDA, CDR2 SQIVND (reference sequence). V dropped 7 bases and J dropped 4; count of bases not matched to a gene: 7. CDR3 in DNA: TGTGCCAGTACCAAAAGACTAGCGGGAGGATACGAGCAGTACTTC. Translating gives CASTKRLAGGYEQYF.

This chain uses TRBV4-1 with TRBJ2-1, with D unclear. V lost 6 bases to trimming and J lost 6 bases, with 6 bases between them. CDR1 MGHRA and CDR2 YSYEKL come from the germline V gene. This CDR3 region has 11 residues. CDR3 loop: CASRRLNEQFF. The CDR3 DNA reads TGCGCCAGCAGACGTCTCAATGAGCAGTTCTTC.

In its sample, this clonotype was seen once. The rearrangement joins TRBV14 to TRBJ1-2; perhaps TRBD1 as D (5 bases). The CDR3 consists of 15 residues. Deletions cut 0 bases from V and 5 bases from J, with 13 bases between. The V gene's germline CDR1 is SGHDN and CDR2 FVKESK. CDR3 region: CASSQEDSLSYGYTF. CDR3 nucleotide sequence: TGTGCCAGCAGCCAAGAAGACAGCCTATCGTATGGCTACACCTTC.

The chain employs TRBV5-1 and TRBJ1-1, with D tentatively TRBD1 (6 bases). The CDR3 length is 15 residues. Trimming cost V 4 bases and J 0 bases, with 13 bases left between them. Per germline, CDR1 SGHRS and CDR2 YFSETQ. The CDR3 sequence is CASSAVTGLNTEAFF. CDR3 in DNA: TGCGCCAGCAGCGCCGTGACAGGTCTGAACACTGAAGCTTTCTTT. Drawing the rest from reference TRBV5-1 and TRBJ1-1, the complete variable domain is KAGVTQTPRYLIKTRGQQVTLSCSPISGHRSVSWYQQTPGQGLQFLFEYFSETQRNKGNFPGRFSGRQFSNSRSEMNVSTLELGDSALYLCASSAVTGLNTEAFFGQGTRLTVV.

The CDR3 region has the DNA TGTGCCAGCAGCTTAGCGGGGACAGCCTACAATGAGCAGTTCTTC. Protein: CASSLAGTAYNEQFF. V gene TRBV7-6 combines with J gene TRBJ2-1, with TRBD1 identical over 7 bases. With V trimmed by 0 bases and J by 2 bases, 1 base remained unmatched. Germline CDR1 reads SGHVS; CDR2 reads FNYEAQ. This CDR3 contains 15 residues.

The rearrangement links TRBV28 to TRBJ1-5; no clear D. V shed 2 bases and J shed 0 bases, with 8 bases lying between them. CDR1 and CDR2 from the germline V gene are MDHEN and SYDVKM. The CDR3 totals 15 residues. The CDR3 DNA is TGTGCCAGCAGTTTAAACAGCGTTAGCAATCAGCCCCAGCATTTT. Its translation: CASSLNSVSNQPQHF.

The rearrangement joins TRBV19 to TRBJ2-7; 7 bases are a match to TRBD2. Germline V gives CDR1 LNHDA, CDR2 SQIVND (reference sequence). V was clipped by 5 bases and J by 5 bases; unmatched bases: 12. The CDR3 is 15 residues long. The CDR3, as DNA: TGTGCCAGTAGTCATGAAGGCGGGAGAGGCCACGAGCAGTACTTC. It encodes CASSHEGGRGHEQYF. Variable domain in full (rest from reference TRBV19 and TRBJ2-7): DGGITQSPKYLFRKEGQNVTLSCEQNLNHDAMYWYRQDPGQGLRLIYYSQIVNDFQKGDIAEGYSVSREKKESFPLTVTSAQKNPTAFYLCASSHEGGRGHEQYFGPGTRLTVT.

The CDR3 DNA reads TGTGCCAGCAGCTCGCCCAGGAGCACAGATACGCAGTATTTT. Protein product: CASSSPRSTDTQYF. This sequence joins TRBV5-4 and TRBJ2-3; D remains unclear. Germline loops: CDR1 SGHNT, CDR2 YYREEE (reference sequence). V was trimmed by 3 bases and J by 0 bases, leaving 8 bases between them. The CDR3 is 14 residues long. The full variable domain, in which reference TRBV5-4 and TRBJ2-3 provide the parts outside the CDR3, is ETGVTQSPTHLIKTRGQQVTLRCSSQSGHNTVSWYQQALGQGPQFIFQYYREEENGRGNFPPRFSGLQFPNYSSELNVNALELDDSALYLCASSSPRSTDTQYFGPGTRLTVL.

The chain carries TRBV20-1 and TRBJ2-1; 11 bases are shared with TRBD2. This CDR3 has 16 residues. Trimming cost V 0 bases and J 8 bases; bases outside gene matches: 9. Germline lookup yields CDR1 DFQATT and CDR2 SNEGSKA (reference sequence). CDR3 DNA sequence: TGCAGTGCTAGAGATCGACTAGCGGGGTTTCTCCATGAGCAGTTCTTC. Encoded protein: CSARDRLAGFLHEQFF.

The chain uses TRBV7-9 and TRBJ2-3, with D perhaps matching TRBD1 or TRBD2 (6 bases each). V dropped 6 bases and J dropped 3 bases, with 19 bases sitting between them. Germline V gene sequence: CDR1 SEHNR, CDR2 FQNEAQ (reference sequence). The CDR3 is made up of 16 amino acids. CDR3 bases: TGTGCCAGCAGGCAGGGGCCGGGAGCAGGAACAGATACGCAGTATTTT. The encoded protein is CASRQGPGAGTDTQYF.

The CDR3 reads CASSRGGVNEKLFF. The CDR3 DNA reads TGTGCCAGCAGTCGGGGGGGAGTTAATGAAAAACTGTTTTTT. V gene TRBV12-3 or TRBV12-4 combines with J gene TRBJ1-4; possibly TRBD1 for D (5 bases). The CDR3 sequence is 14 residues long. Between the trimmed V and J ends, which lost 5 bases and 4 bases, there was a span of 11 bases.